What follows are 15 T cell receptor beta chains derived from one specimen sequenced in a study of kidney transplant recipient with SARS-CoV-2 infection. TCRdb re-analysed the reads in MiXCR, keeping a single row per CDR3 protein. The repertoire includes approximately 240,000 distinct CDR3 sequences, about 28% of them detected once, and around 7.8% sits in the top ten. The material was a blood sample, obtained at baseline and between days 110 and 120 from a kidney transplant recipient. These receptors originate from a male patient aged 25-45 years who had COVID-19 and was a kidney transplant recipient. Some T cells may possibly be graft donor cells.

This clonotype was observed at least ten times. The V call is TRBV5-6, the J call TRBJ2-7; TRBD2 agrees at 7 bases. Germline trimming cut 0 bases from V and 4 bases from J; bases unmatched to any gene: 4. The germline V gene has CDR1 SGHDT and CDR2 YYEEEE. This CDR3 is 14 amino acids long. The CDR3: CASSLENSGYEQYF. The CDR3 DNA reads TGTGCCAGCAGCTTGGAGAATAGCGGGTACGAGCAGTACTTC.

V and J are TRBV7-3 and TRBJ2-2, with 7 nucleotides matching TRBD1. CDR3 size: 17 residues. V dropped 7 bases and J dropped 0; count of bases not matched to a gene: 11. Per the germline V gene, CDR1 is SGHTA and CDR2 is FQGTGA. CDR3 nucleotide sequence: TGTGCCAGCAACCTAACCTATCAGGGGGCGAACACCGGGGAGCTGTTTTTT. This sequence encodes CASNLTYQGANTGELFF.

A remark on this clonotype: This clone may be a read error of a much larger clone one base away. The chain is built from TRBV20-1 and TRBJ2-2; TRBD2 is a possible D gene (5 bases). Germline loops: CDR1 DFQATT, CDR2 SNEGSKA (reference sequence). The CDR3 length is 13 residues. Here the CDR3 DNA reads TGCGGTCCGATGAGCGGCAACACCGGGGAGCTGTTTTTT. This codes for CGPMSGNTGELFF.

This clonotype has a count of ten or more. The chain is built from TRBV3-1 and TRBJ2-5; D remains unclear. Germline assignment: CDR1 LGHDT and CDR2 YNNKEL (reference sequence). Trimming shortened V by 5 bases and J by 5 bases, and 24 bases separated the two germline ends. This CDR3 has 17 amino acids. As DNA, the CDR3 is TGTGCCAGCAGCAGAAGCACTCCCATTTCTTTCTCTGAGACCCAGTACTTC. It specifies CASSRSTPISFSETQYF.

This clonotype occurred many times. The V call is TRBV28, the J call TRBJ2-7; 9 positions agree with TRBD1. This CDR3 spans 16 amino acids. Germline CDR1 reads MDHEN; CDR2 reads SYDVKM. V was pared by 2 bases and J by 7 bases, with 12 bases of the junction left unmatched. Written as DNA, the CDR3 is TGTGCCAGCAGTTTAAAGCCCGGGACAGGGAGAAGGGAGCAGTACTTC. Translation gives CASSLKPGTGRREQYF.

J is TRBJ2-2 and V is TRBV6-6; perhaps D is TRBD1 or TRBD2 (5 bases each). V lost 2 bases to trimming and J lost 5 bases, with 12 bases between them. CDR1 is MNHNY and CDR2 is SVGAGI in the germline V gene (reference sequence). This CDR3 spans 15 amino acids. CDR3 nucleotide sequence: TGTGCCAGCAGTTACGGCCAGGGCGGGACCGGGGAGCTGTTTTTT. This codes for CASSYGQGGTGELFF.

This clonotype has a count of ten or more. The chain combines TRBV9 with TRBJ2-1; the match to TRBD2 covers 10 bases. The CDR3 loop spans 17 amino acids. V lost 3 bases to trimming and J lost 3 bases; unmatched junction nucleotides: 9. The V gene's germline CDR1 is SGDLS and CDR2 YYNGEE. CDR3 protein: CASSASLSGGYYNEQFF. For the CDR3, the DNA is TGTGCCAGCAGCGCCTCCCTTAGCGGGGGGTACTACAATGAGCAGTTCTTC.

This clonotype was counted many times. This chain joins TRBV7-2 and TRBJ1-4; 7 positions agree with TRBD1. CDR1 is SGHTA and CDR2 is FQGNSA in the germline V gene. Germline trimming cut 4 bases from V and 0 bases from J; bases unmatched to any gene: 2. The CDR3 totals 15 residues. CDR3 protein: CASSSGQSTNEKLFF. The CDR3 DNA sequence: TGTGCCAGCAGCTCGGGACAGTCAACTAATGAAAAACTGTTTTTT.

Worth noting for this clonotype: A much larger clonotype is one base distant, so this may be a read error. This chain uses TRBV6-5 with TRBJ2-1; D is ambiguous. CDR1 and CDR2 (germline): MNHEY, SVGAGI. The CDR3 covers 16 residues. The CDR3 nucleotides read TGTGCCAGAAGTTACTCGGGCACAAGCTCCTACAATGAGCAGTTCTTC. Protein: CARSYSGTSSYNEQFF.

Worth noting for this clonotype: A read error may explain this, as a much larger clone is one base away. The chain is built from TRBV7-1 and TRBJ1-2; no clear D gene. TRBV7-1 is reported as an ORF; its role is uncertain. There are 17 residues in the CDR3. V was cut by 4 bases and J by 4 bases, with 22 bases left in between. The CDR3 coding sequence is TGTGCCAGCAGCTTGCATCGTCACGAGGGAAGGACCTATGGCTACACCTTC. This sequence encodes CASSLHRHEGRTYGYTF.

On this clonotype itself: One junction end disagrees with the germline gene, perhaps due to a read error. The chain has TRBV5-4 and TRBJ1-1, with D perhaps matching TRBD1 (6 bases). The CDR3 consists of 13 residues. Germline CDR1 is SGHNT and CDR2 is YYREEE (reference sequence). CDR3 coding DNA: TGTGCCGGCAGCGTACAGGGAAACACTGAAGCTTTCTTT. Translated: CAGSVQGNTEAFF.

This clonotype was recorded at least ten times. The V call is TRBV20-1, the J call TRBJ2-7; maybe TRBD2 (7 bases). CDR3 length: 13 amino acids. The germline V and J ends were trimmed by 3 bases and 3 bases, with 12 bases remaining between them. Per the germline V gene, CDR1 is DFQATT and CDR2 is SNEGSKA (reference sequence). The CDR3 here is CSASPGGLYEQYF. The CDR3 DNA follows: TGCAGTGCTAGCCCCGGGGGGCTCTACGAGCAGTACTTC.

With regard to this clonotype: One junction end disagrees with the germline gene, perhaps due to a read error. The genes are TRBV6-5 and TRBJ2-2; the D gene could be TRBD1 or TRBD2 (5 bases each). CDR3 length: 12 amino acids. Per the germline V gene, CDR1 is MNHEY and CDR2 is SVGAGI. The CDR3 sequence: CASSSGAGKLFF. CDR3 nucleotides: TGTGCCAGCAGTTCCGGGGCCGGGAAGCTGTTTTTT.

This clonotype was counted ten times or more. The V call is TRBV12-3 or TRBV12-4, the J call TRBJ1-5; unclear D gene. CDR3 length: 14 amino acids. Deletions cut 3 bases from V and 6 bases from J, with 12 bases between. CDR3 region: CASSFPGEGQPQHF. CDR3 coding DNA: TGTGCCAGCAGTTTTCCCGGGGAGGGTCAGCCCCAGCATTTT.

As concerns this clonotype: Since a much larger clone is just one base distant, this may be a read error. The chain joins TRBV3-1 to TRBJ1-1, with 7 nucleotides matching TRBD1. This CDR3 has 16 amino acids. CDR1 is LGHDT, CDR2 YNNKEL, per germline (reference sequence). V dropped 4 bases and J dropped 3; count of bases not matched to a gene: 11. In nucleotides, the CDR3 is TGTGCCAGCAGCCGAACCGGGACAGCCTTGGACACTGAAGCTTTCTTT. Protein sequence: CASSRTGTALDTEAFF.